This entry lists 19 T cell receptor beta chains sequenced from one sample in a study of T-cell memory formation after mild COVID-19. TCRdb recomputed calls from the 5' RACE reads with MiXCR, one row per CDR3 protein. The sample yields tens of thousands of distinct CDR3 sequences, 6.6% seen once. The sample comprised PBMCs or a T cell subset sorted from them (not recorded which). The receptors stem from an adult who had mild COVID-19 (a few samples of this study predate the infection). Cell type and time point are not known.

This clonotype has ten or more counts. In DNA, the CDR3 is TGTGCCACCCAGAGACTAGCGGCGAACACCGGGGAGCTGTTTTTT. Its protein is CATQRLAANTGELFF. The genes are TRBV25-1 and TRBJ2-2; TRBD2 matches at 9 bases. The germline V gene encodes CDR1 MGHDK and CDR2 SYGVNS. The CDR3 has 15 residues. The V segment lost 10 bases and the J segment 0 bases; nucleotides outside the gene matches: 6. Full variable domain (outside the CDR3, taken from reference TRBV25-1 and TRBJ2-2): EADIYQTPRYLVIGTGKKITLECSQTMGHDKMYWYQQDPGMELHLIHYSYGVNSTEKGDLSSESTVSRIRTEHFPLTLESARPSHTSQYLCATQRLAANTGELFFGEGSRLTVL.

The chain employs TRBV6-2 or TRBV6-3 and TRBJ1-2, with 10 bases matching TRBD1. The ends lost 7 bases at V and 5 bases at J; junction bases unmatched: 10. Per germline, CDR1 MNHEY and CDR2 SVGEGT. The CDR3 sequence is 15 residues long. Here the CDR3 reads CASIPRDRGSYGYTF. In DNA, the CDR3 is TGTGCCAGCATCCCCCGGGACAGGGGATCGTATGGCTACACCTTC.

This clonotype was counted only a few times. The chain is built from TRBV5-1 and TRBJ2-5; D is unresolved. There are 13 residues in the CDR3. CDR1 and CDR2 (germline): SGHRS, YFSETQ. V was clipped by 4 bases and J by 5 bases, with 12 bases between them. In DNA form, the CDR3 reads TGCGCCAGCAGCCTATACCCAAAGGAGACCCAGTACTTC. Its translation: CASSLYPKETQYF.

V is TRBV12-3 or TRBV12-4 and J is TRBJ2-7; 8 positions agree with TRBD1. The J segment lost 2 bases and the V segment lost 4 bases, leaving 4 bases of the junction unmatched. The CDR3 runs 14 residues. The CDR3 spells CASSWTGIAYEQYF. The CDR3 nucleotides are TGTGCCAGCAGTTGGACAGGGATCGCCTACGAGCAGTACTTC.

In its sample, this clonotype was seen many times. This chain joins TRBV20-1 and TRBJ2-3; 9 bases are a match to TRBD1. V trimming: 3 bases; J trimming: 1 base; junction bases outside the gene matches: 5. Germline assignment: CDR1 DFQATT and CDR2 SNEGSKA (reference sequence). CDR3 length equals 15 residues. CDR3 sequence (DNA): TGCAGTGCTAGCCCCCGACAGGGGGGCACAGATACGCAGTATTTT. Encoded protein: CSASPRQGGTDTQYF.

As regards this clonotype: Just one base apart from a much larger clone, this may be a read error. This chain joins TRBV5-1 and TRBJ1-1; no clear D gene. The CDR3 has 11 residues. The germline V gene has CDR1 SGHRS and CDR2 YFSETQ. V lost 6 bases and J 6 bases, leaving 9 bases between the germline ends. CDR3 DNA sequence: TGCGCCAGCAACTCGGACTCTGAAGCTTTCTTT. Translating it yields CASNSDSEAFF. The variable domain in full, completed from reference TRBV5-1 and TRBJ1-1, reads KAGVTQTPRYLIKTRGQQVTLSCSPISGHRSVSWYQQTPGQGLQFLFEYFSETQRNKGNFPGRFSGRQFSNSRSEMNVSTLELGDSALYLCASNSDSEAFFGQGTRLTVV.

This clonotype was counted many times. The CDR3 reads CASRTGTNYGYTF. CDR3 coding DNA: TGTGCCAGCAGGACAGGTACTAACTATGGCTACACCTTC. The chain combines TRBV9 with TRBJ1-2, with D perhaps TRBD1 (6 bases). This CDR3 has 13 residues. Trimming stripped 5 bases from V and 0 bases from J, with 8 bases between. CDR1 is SGDLS, CDR2 YYNGEE, per germline.

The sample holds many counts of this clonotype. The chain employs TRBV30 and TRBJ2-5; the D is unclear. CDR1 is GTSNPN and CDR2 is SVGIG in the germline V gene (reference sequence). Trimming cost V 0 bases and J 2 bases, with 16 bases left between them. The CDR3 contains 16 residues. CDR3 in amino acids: CAWSVLIRSAQETQYF. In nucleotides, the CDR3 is TGTGCCTGGAGTGTACTAATTCGGTCAGCACAAGAGACCCAGTACTTC.

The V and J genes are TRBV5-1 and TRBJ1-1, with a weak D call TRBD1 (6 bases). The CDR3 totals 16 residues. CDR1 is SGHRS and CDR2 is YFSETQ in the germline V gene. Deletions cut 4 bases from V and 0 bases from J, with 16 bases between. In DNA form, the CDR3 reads TGCGCCAGCAGCCGAGACGGACAGAACATGAACACTGAAGCTTTCTTT. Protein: CASSRDGQNMNTEAFF.

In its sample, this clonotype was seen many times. Here the CDR3 DNA reads TGCAGTGCTACCACGGGGGAAGAGACCCAGTACTTC. Protein: CSATTGEETQYF. The V gene is TRBV20-1, the J gene TRBJ2-5, with D perhaps matching TRBD2 (6 bases). CDR1 is DFQATT, CDR2 SNEGSKA, per germline (reference sequence). The CDR3 sequence is 12 residues long. The ends were cut back, 4 bases at V and 3 bases at J, with 9 bases in the middle.

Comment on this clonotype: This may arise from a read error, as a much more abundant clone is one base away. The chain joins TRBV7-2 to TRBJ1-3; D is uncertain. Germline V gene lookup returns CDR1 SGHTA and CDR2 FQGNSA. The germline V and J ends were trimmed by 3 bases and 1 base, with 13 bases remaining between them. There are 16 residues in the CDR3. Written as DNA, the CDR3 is TGTGCCAGCAGCTTGGACGGAGGGTTATCTGGAAACACCATATATTTT. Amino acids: CASSLDGGLSGNTIYF.

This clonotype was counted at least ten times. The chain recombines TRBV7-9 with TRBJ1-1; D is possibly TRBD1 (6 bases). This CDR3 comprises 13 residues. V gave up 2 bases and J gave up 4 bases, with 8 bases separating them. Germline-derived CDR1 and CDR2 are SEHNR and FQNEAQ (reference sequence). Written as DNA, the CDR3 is TGTGCCAGCAGCTTAACAGGGAGCACTGAAGCTTTCTTT. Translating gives CASSLTGSTEAFF. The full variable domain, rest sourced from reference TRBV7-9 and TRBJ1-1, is DTGVSQNPRHKITKRGQNVTFRCDPISEHNRLYWYRQTLGQGPEFLTYFQNEAQLEKSRLLSDRFSAERPKGSFSTLEIQRTEQGDSAMYLCASSLTGSTEAFFGQGTRLTVV.

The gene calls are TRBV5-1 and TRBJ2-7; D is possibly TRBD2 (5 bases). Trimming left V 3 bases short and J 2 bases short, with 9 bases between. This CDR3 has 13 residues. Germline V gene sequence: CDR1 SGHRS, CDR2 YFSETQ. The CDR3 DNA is TGCGCCAGCAGCTCCCGGGATACCTACGAGCAGTACTTC. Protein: CASSSRDTYEQYF.

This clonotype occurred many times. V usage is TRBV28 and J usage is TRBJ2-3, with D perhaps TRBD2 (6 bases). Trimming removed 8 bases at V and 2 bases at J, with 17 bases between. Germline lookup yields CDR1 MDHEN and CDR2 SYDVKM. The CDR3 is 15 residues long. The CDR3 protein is CASSPAGTYTDTQYF. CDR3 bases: TGTGCCAGCTCCCCCGCCGGGACTTACACAGATACGCAGTATTTT.

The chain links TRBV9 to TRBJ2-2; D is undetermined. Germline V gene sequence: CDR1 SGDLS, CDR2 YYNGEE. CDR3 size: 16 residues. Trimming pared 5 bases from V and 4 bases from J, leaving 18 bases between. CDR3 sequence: CASSPRAPRGTGELFF. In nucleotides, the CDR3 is TGTGCCAGCAGTCCACGGGCGCCTCGAGGCACCGGGGAGCTGTTTTTT. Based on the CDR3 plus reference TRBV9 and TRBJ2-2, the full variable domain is DSGVTQTPKHLITATGQRVTLRCSPRSGDLSVYWYQQSLDQGLQFLIQYYNGEERAKGNILERFSAQQFPDLHSELNLSSLELGDSALYFCASSPRAPRGTGELFFGEGSRLTVL.

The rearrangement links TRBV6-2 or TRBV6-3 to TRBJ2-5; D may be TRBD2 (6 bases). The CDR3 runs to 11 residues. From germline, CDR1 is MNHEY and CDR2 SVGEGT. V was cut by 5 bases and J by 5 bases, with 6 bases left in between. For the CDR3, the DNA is TGTGCCAGCAGTGGGAGGGAGACCCAGTACTTC. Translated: CASSGRETQYF.

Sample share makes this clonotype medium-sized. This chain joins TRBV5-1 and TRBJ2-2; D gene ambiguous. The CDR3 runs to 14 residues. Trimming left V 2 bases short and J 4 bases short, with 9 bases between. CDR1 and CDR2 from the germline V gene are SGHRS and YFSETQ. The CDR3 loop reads CASSFELPTGELFF. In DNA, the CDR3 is TGCGCCAGCAGCTTTGAACTCCCCACCGGGGAGCTGTTTTTT.

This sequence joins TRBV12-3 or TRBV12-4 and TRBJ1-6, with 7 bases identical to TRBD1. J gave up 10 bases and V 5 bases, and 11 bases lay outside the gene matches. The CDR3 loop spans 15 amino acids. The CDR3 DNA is TGTGCCAGCAGTCTAGAAACAGGGGTGAGATCACCCCTCCACTTT. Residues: CASSLETGVRSPLHF.

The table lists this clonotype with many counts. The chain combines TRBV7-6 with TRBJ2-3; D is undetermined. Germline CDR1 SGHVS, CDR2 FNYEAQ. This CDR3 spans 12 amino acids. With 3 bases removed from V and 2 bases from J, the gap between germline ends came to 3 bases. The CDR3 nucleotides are TGTGCCAGCAGCTTTTACACAGATACGCAGTATTTT. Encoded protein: CASSFYTDTQYF.